The clone carrying this TCR beta chain came up a few times. Antigen specificity is unknown. A single record per CDR3 protein comes from TCRdb applying MiXCR to the RT-PCR reads. The repertoire consists of around 750,000 distinct CDR3 sequences, with around 20% occurring once and the leading ten covering roughly 10%. This CDR3 has 16 amino acids. In germline, CDR1 is KGHDR, CDR2 SFDVKD. V lost 6 bases to trimming and J lost 0 bases, with 14 bases between them. The sample is drawn from a study of response to subunit inactivated influenza vaccine. Regarding the study as a whole: A suggestion made by the authors is that each seasonal influenza vaccination recruits few new T cells.

The chain employs TRBV24-1 and TRBJ2-1; D assignment may be TRBD1 or TRBD2 (5 bases each). This specimen consisted of PBMCs from blood, obtained about 5 days after vaccination. The TCR sequence derives from a man aged 45 to 65 who received an inactivated influenza vaccine. CDR3 residues: CATSSRDGRSYNEQFF. For the CDR3, the DNA is TGTGCCACCAGTTCCCGGGACGGACGCTCCTACAATGAGCAGTTCTTC.